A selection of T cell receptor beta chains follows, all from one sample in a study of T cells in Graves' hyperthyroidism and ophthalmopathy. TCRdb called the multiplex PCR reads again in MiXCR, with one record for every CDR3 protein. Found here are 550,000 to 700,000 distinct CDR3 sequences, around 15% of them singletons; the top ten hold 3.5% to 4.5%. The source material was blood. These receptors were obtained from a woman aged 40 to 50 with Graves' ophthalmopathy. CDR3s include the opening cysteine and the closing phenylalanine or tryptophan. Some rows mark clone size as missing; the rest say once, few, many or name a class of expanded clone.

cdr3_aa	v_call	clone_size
CASTPREGLCTGELFF	TRBV6-1	few
CASSHRLAGVETQYF	TRBV14	many
CSASGESRETQYF	TRBV20-1	many
CASSGDRGGSNQPQHF	TRBV6-4	.
CASSFGDRDTYEQYF	TRBV5-1	few
CASRAWGPSSGNTIYF	TRBV28	many
CASSLERGGEPQHF	TRBV7-2	few
CASSLASVAEKLDF	TRBV7-9	.
CSAGEGNQPQHF	TRBV20-1	few
CASSYGGGFNTEAFF	TRBV6-2/TRBV6-3	many
CASSQQLAANYEQYF	TRBV4-2	few
CASSEVRGFGPYEQYF	TRBV6-1	many
CSARDVKFERAFF	TRBV20-1	many
CASGTGPSHEQYF	TRBV6-1	.
CSVGTGPETQYF	TRBV29-1	many
CASSLSTVNTEAFF	TRBV5-1	many
CASSLVVSGNTICF	TRBV7-9	many